Following are 27 T cell receptor beta chains from one sample sequenced in a study of PD-L1 blockade in urothelial cancer. Clones were read by immunoSEQ multiplex PCR, and TCRdb kept only the in-frame ones, dropping some. This sample has tens of thousands of clones, with about 85% found just once. Time point described: pretreatment peripheral blood. The sample consisted of PBMCs, taken around atezolizumab (anti-PD-L1) treatment. Receptor source: a man in his 70s with urothelial cancer.

The chain carries TRBV11-3 and TRBJ2-7; 10 nucleotides match TRBD1. Losses at the gene ends were 5 bases for V and 3 bases for J; bases not matched to a gene: 4. There are 14 residues in the CDR3. Germline CDR1 is SGHNT and CDR2 is YENEEA. CDR3 DNA sequence: TGTGCCAGCAGCCCCGGGACAGGGGACTACGAGCAGTACTTC. It codes for CASSPGTGDYEQYF.

V usage is TRBV19 and J usage is TRBJ2-1; weak D call: TRBD2 (6 bases). The V end lost 5 bases, the J end lost 12 bases, and 26 bases lay between the germline ends. In germline, CDR1 is LNHDA, CDR2 SQIVND (reference sequence). The CDR3 contains 16 residues. CDR3 DNA sequence: TGTGCCAGTAGTCTTACGGGACTCCGGCGAGGATTGCGGCAGTTCTTC. Protein product: CASSLTGLRRGLRQFF.

This chain joins TRBV28 and TRBJ1-2; D remains ambiguous. From germline, CDR1 is MDHEN and CDR2 SYDVKM. V gave up 3 bases and J gave up 3 bases, with 8 bases separating them. The length of the CDR3 is 13 residues. The DNA for the CDR3 is TGTGCCAGCAGTTTTTCCAGGCACTATGGCTACACCTTC. Translated, it gives CASSFSRHYGYTF.

The chain has TRBV4-1 and TRBJ1-5; D is undetermined. The CDR3 spans 15 residues. Germline V gene data show CDR1 as MGHRA and CDR2 as YSYEKL. Trimming removed 0 bases at V and 9 bases at J, with 15 bases between. The CDR3 nucleotides are TGCGCCAGCAGCCAAGATTGGGCAGGACGGGGGCCCCAGCATTTT. It is translated as CASSQDWAGRGPQHF.

This clone was picked up one time. The chain is built from TRBV6-5 and TRBJ2-2, with TRBD2 matching over 10 bases. Trimming cost V 6 bases and J 6 bases; bases outside gene matches: 7. CDR3 length: 15 residues. The germline V gene encodes CDR1 MNHEY and CDR2 SVGAGI. The CDR3 protein is CASRKAGGLAGELFF. The CDR3 DNA sequence: TGTGCCAGCAGGAAAGCGGGAGGGCTCGCCGGGGAGCTGTTTTTT.

The J gene is TRBJ1-5, the V gene TRBV4-2; D gene uncertain. V lost 2 bases, J lost 6 bases, and 14 bases lay in between. The CDR3 contains 15 residues. Looked up from germline, CDR1 is LGHNA and CDR2 is YNFKEQ. The CDR3 loop is CASSQTPTRGQPQHF. CDR3 nucleotides: TGTGCCAGCAGCCAAACCCCTACGCGGGGTCAGCCCCAGCATTTT.

The chain combines TRBV2 with TRBJ1-4, with 7 nucleotides matching TRBD1. The CDR3 loop spans 17 amino acids. V was pared by 3 bases and J by 4 bases, with 11 bases of the junction left unmatched. Germline V lookup: CDR1 SNHLY, CDR2 FYNNEI. The CDR3 DNA is TGTGCCAGCAGTGATGGCCCGGCCAGGGGGAATAATGAAAAACTGTTTTTT. Translation gives CASSDGPARGNNEKLFF. The full variable domain, its missing parts supplied by reference TRBV2 and TRBJ1-4, is EPEVTQTPSHQVTQMGQEVILRCVPISNHLYFYWYRQILGQKVEFLVSFYNNEISEKSEIFDDQFSVERPDGSNFTLKIRSTKLEDSAMYFCASSDGPARGNNEKLFFGSGTQLSVL.

The rearrangement joins TRBV19 to TRBJ1-3; D not certain. The CDR3 length is 11 residues. V lost 11 bases to trimming and J lost 4 bases, with 9 bases between them. The germline CDR1 and CDR2 sequences are LNHDA and SQIVND (reference sequence). The CDR3 region is CASGEGNTIYF. DNA of the CDR3: TGTGCCTCCGGAGAGGGAAACACCATATATTTT.

The count of this clone is one. J is TRBJ2-1 and V is TRBV25-1; 7 bases match TRBD2. V shed 2 bases and J 3 bases; nucleotides not matched to a gene: 4. Germline V gives CDR1 MGHDK, CDR2 SYGVNS. The CDR3 totals 15 residues. CDR3 region: CASSEPAGLYNEQFF. CDR3 DNA sequence: TGTGCCAGCAGTGAACCAGCGGGACTCTACAATGAGCAGTTCTTC.

The V and J genes are TRBV19 and TRBJ1-1; D gene ambiguous. Trimming took off 1 base at V and 5 bases at J, with 11 bases between the two ends. Germline CDR1 is LNHDA and CDR2 is SQIVND (reference sequence). The CDR3 covers 14 residues. The CDR3 loop reads CASSIAGRGTEAFF. In DNA form, the CDR3 reads TGTGCCAGTAGTATAGCGGGGAGAGGGACTGAAGCTTTCTTT.

This chain joins TRBV6-5 and TRBJ1-2; D might be TRBD1 (5 bases). V was cut by 0 bases and J by 7 bases, with 9 bases left in between. Germline V lookup: CDR1 MNHEY, CDR2 SVGAGI. This CDR3 is built from 13 residues. The CDR3 is CASSYSQGSGYTF. The CDR3 nucleotides are TGTGCCAGCAGTTACTCGCAGGGAAGTGGCTACACCTTC.

The chain has TRBV2 and TRBJ2-1; 10 nucleotides line up with TRBD2. V gave up 7 bases and J gave up 12 bases; unmatched junction bases: 9. The germline V gene has CDR1 SNHLY and CDR2 FYNNEI. This CDR3 is built from 13 residues. CDR3 sequence: CASTPLAGVRQFF. The CDR3 coding sequence is TGTGCCAGCACCCCCCTAGCGGGAGTAAGGCAGTTCTTC.

The CDR3 DNA follows: TGTGCCAGCAGCGGGATCTCCTACGAGCAGTACTTC. Its translation is CASSGISYEQYF. V and J are TRBV28 and TRBJ2-7; D possibly corresponds to TRBD2 (5 bases). The CDR3 is 12 amino acids. In germline, CDR1 is MDHEN, CDR2 SYDVKM. Trimming removed 6 bases at V and 0 bases at J, with 6 bases between.

This chain connects TRBV9 to TRBJ2-1; tentatively, D is TRBD2 (5 bases). Germline loops: CDR1 SGDLS, CDR2 YYNGEE. The CDR3 totals 15 residues. Trimming pared 3 bases from V and 8 bases from J, leaving 18 bases between. This CDR3 is CASSEVASRGDEQFF. The CDR3 DNA reads TGTGCCAGCAGCGAAGTAGCCTCCCGGGGAGATGAGCAGTTCTTC.

V and J are TRBV7-9 and TRBJ2-1; 8 bases line up with TRBD1. The CDR3 is 15 residues long. From germline, CDR1 is SEHNR and CDR2 FQNEAQ (reference sequence). Germline trimming cut 5 bases from V and 4 bases from J; bases unmatched to any gene: 7. CDR3 DNA: TGTGCCAGCAGCACCGACAGGGGCTGGTACAATGAGCAGTTCTTC. Amino acids: CASSTDRGWYNEQFF.

Only one count was recorded for this clone. The chain links TRBV7-9 to TRBJ2-5; 12 nucleotides align to TRBD2. Per the germline V gene, CDR1 is SEHNR and CDR2 is FQNEAQ (reference sequence). CDR3 length equals 16 residues. Trimming cost V 5 bases and J 0 bases; bases outside gene matches: 4. CDR3 sequence: CASSLRTSGNQETQYF. The DNA for the CDR3 is TGTGCCAGCAGCCTAAGGACTAGCGGGAACCAAGAGACCCAGTACTTC. Based on the CDR3 plus reference TRBV7-9 and TRBJ2-5, the full variable domain is DTGVSQNPRHKITKRGQNVTFRCDPISEHNRLYWYRQTLGQGPEFLTYFQNEAQLEKSRLLSDRFSAERPKGSFSTLEIQRTEQGDSAMYLCASSLRTSGNQETQYFGPGTRLLVL.

V usage is TRBV6-5 and J usage is TRBJ2-3; 11 positions agree with TRBD1. The CDR3 has 14 residues. Per the germline V gene, CDR1 is MNHEY and CDR2 is SVGAGI. V trimming: 6 bases; J trimming: 14 bases; junction bases outside the gene matches: 13. As DNA, the CDR3 is TGTGCCAGCAGCTTGGGACAGGGGGTGAGATACGCGTATTTT. Protein: CASSLGQGVRYAYF.

There are a few counts of this clone. V is TRBV6-5 and J is TRBJ1-1, with D unresolved. Trimming took 5 bases from V and 3 from J, leaving 13 bases between them. This CDR3 region has 14 residues. Germline CDR1 reads MNHEY; CDR2 reads SVGAGI. The CDR3, as DNA: TGTGCCAGCAGTGCCGTCACTCTTGACACTGAAGCTTTCTTT. Encoded protein: CASSAVTLDTEAFF.

The V gene is TRBV28, the J gene TRBJ2-5; 7 nucleotides align to TRBD1. The J segment lost 11 bases and the V segment lost 5 bases, leaving 11 bases of the junction unmatched. The germline V gene encodes CDR1 MDHEN and CDR2 SYDVKM. The CDR3 is 13 residues long. Here the CDR3 DNA reads TGTGCCAGCAGTACTGGGACAGCCGTTTATCAGTACTTC. It is translated as CASSTGTAVYQYF.

The chain uses TRBV28 and TRBJ2-2; D may be TRBD2 (6 bases). Trimming pared 5 bases from V and 5 bases from J, leaving 21 bases between. The CDR3 spans 17 residues. From germline, CDR1 is MDHEN and CDR2 SYDVKM. This CDR3 is CASSTPGGFGGTGELFF. The DNA of the CDR3 is TGTGCCAGCAGTACCCCTGGGGGGTTTGGGGGGACCGGGGAGCTGTTTTTT.

This rearrangement joins TRBV28 to TRBJ2-7, with D possibly matching TRBD2 (7 bases). Germline CDR1 is MDHEN and CDR2 is SYDVKM. Trimming shortened V by 3 bases and J by 4 bases, and 19 bases separated the two germline ends. The CDR3 is 16 residues long. CDR3 protein: CASSLGVGGGRYEQYF. In DNA, the CDR3 is TGTGCCAGCAGTTTGGGAGTAGGGGGAGGGAGATACGAGCAGTACTTC. The whole variable domain, remainder taken from reference TRBV28 and TRBJ2-7, is DVKVTQSSRYLVKRTGEKVFLECVQDMDHENMFWYRQDPGLGLRLIYFSYDVKMKEKGDIPEGYSVSREKKERFSLILESASTNQTSMYLCASSLGVGGGRYEQYFGPGTRLTVT.

This clone occurred a few times. The chain combines TRBV5-6 with TRBJ2-7, with TRBD1 matching over 8 bases. Per the germline V gene, CDR1 is SGHDT and CDR2 is YYEEEE. J gave up 3 bases and V 3 bases, and 5 bases lay outside the gene matches. This CDR3 spans 14 amino acids. CDR3 loop: CASSSGDRFYEQYF. CDR3 nucleotide sequence: TGTGCCAGCAGCTCGGGGGACAGGTTCTACGAGCAGTACTTC.

This chain links TRBV6-1 with TRBJ2-2, with 7 nucleotides matching TRBD2. Per germline, CDR1 MNHNS and CDR2 SASEGT. Losses at the gene ends were 0 bases for V and 1 base for J; bases not matched to a gene: 11. This CDR3 spans 19 amino acids. CDR3 bases: TGTGCCAGCAGTGAAGCCGGGATAGGGTGGGAGGGGAACACCGGGGAGCTGTTTTTT. Its translation: CASSEAGIGWEGNTGELFF.

The V call is TRBV11-1, the J call TRBJ2-3, with 9 bases that match TRBD1. Germline V lookup: CDR1 SGHAT, CDR2 FQDESV (reference sequence). The length of the CDR3 is 17 residues. The V gene end was trimmed by 1 base and the J gene end by 5 bases; junction bases not matched to a gene: 10. The CDR3 region has the DNA TGTGCCAGCAGCTTAGAATCGGACAGGGGATCGAAAGATACGCAGTATTTT. Translation gives CASSLESDRGSKDTQYF.

The chain links TRBV7-3 to TRBJ2-5; D perhaps matches TRBD1 (7 bases). With 5 bases removed from V and 4 bases from J, the gap between germline ends came to 20 bases. Per germline, CDR1 SGHTA and CDR2 FQGTGA. CDR3 length: 16 residues. The CDR3 bases are TGTGCCAGCAGCCTGCAGGGGGGAGGAAGGGGAGAGACCCAGTACTTC. Its protein is CASSLQGGGRGETQYF.

The chain has TRBV4-2 and TRBJ1-5; 9 nucleotides line up with TRBD1. The CDR3 runs 17 residues. Germline CDR1 LGHNA, CDR2 YNFKEQ. J lost 0 bases, V lost 1 base, and 4 bases had no gene match. CDR3 bases: TGTGCCAGCAGCCAAGGGGACAGGGCATATAGCAATCAGCCCCAGCATTTT. Encoded protein: CASSQGDRAYSNQPQHF.

In nucleotides, the CDR3 is TGTGCCAGCAGTGCCACTAGGCAAGAGACCCAGTACTTC. Residues: CASSATRQETQYF. The rearrangement links TRBV6-1 to TRBJ2-5; D possibly corresponds to TRBD2 (5 bases). V was shortened by 4 bases and J by 2 bases, with 8 bases between the two germline ends. The CDR3 extends over 13 amino acids. The V gene's germline CDR1 is MNHNS and CDR2 SASEGT.